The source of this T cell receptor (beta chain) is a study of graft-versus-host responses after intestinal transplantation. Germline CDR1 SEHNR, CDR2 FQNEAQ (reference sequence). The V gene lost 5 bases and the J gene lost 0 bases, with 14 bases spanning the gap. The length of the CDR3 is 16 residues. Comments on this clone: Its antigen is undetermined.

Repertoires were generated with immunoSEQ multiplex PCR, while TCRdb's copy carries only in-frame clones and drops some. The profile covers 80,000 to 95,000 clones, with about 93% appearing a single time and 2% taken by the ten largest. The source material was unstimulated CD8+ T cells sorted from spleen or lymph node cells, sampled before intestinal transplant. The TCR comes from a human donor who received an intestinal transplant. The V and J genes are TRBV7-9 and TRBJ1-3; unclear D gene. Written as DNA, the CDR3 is TGTGCCAGCAGCGCAGAACTAGGAATCTCTGGAAACACCATATATTTT. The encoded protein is CASSAELGISGNTIYF. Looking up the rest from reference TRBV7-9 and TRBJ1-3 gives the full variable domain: DTGVSQNPRHKITKRGQNVTFRCDPISEHNRLYWYRQTLGQGPEFLTYFQNEAQLEKSRLLSDRFSAERPKGSFSTLEIQRTEQGDSAMYLCASSAELGISGNTIYFGEGSWLTVV.